The clone carrying this TCR beta chain was recorded at least ten times. Its target is not known. This record belongs to a study of molecular identifiers for immune sequencing clone quantification. With listed TCR primers and previously described methods, bulk TCR libraries were prepared. One entry per CDR3 protein, called by TCRdb with MiXCR from the PCR reads. This sample has over 600,000 distinct CDR3 sequences, with just under 20% found just once. The CDR3 extends over 17 amino acids. V was cut by 0 bases and J by 2 bases, with 15 bases left in between. Germline CDR1 is MGHRA and CDR2 is YSYEKL. Naive CD8 T cells were sorted as CD8+CD4-CCR7+CD45RA+. Points from the study as a whole: Among effectors, clones above 20 RNA copies held over 97% of molecules; among naive cells, under 1%.

Sequencing was done on a sample of naive CD8+ T cells from blood, with Jurkat cell RNA spiked in. Documented subset: FACS-sorted CD8+CD4-CCR7+CD45RA+ naive T cells. The sequence was collected from a human donor in good health. Some libraries in this study had Jurkat cell RNA spiked in. The gene calls are TRBV4-1 and TRBJ2-3, with TRBD1 as a possible D gene (5 bases). CDR3 amino acids: CASSQEGRGGFTDTQYF. The DNA of the CDR3 is TGCGCCAGCAGCCAAGAGGGGCGAGGCGGCTTCACAGATACGCAGTATTTT.